This is a list of T cell receptor beta chains from one sample in a study of OX40 agonist ivuxolimab in advanced cancers. Data came from immunoSEQ multiplex PCR; TCRdb stores just in-frame clones and leaves some out. The repertoire holds 5,500 to 7,000 clones, with just over 65% as singletons. Sequenced material: CD4+ or CD8+ T cells sorted from blood, taken in a trial of the OX40 agonist ivuxolimab. These receptor sequences come from an adult with an advanced solid tumor such as melanoma, head and neck, liver or kidney cancer. Each CDR3 is given with its conserved first and last residue.

TRBV7-9 | CASSPPRQFPSSGYTF
TRBV6-5 | CASSPPVGAGKQYF
TRBV15 | CATSVPGSGNTIYF
TRBV27 | CASSSTSGGYEQYF
TRBV23-1 | CASSHTGQAYMNTEAFF
TRBV29-1 | CSGVQSNSYEQYF
TRBV28 | CASSFSVNTEAFF
TRBV28 | CASSLTPSEDDEQYF
TRBV4-3 | CASSQVPPGYNEQFF
TRBV7-6 | CASSLAGQPQHF
TRBV29-1 | CSVEVAAPYEQYF
TRBV6-5 | CASSYSAGSNQPQHF
TRBV7-9 | CASSFASGWAYEQYF
TRBV29-1 | CSVEDHSYGYTF
TRBV27 | CASSLVGGTSYNSPLHF
TRBV4-2 | CASSQDPAGAGGNEQFF
TRBV30 | CAWSVLGRGNSPLHF
TRBV4-1 | CASSHPGTGGGNEQFF
TRBV7-8 | CASSLAGQGPSNQPQHF
TRBV5-6 | CASSLGGTGLIHSPQHF
TRBV18 | CASSQGTSGSKNIQYF
TRBV4-1 | CASSPSGGGTQYF
TRBV7-6 | CASSSERTSGYTDTQYF
TRBV12-5 | CASGLGDREGLFGNQPQHF
TRBV11-2 | CASSLTQDGFAEAFF
TRBV28 | CASSFWTVWGYTF
TRBV9 | CASSPGTSGSSYEQYF
TRBV7-8 | CASSDGVTEAFF
TRBV5-1 | CASSLGLGGRDGYTF
TRBV19 | CASSIVGFSYNEQFF
TRBV5-8 | CASSRDTSSTDTQYF
TRBV7-6 | CATSGSLNTDTQYF
TRBV28 | CASSLEEGTNYGYTF
TRBV27 | CASIAGTDTDTQYF
TRBV19 | CASTQGGGGQPQHF
TRBV5-4 | CASSFGTGFYSGANVLTF
TRBV14 | CASSQGFRGRTGELFF
TRBV7-9 | CASSPDSLYGYTF
TRBV14 | CASSQDSPSAQYF
TRBV4-1 | CASSSDRVAYEQYF
TRBV2 | CASTPGTGSYEQYF
TRBV29-1 | CSAGDSSYEQYF
TRBV28 | CASQGDREQETQYF
TRBV5-1 | CASSPAGGPGRSYNEQFF
TRBV27 | CASSLSPWGEQYF
TRBV14 | CASSQVAGNSYEQYF
TRBV7-7 | CASSIVPQSRANVLTF
TRBV10-3 | CAISPGSTDTQYF
TRBV9 | CASSVYEAGELFF
TRBV6-1 | CASSESGGLSYEQYF
TRBV6-5 | CASSLGTREQYF
TRBV6-6 | CASSPYLEGDEQYF
TRBV4-3 | CASSQGLAHEQFF